This T cell receptor beta chain originates from a study of blood T cells in healthy people across ages. Regarding the study as a whole: The CMV status of each donor remained undetermined, and this could have confounded shifts in expanded clonotypes.

Each donor's blood draw was roughly 10 milliliters of peripheral blood. As to this clonotype: Antigen specificity is unknown.

V dropped 3 bases and J dropped 0 bases, with 10 bases sitting between them. CDR3 length: 15 amino acids. A sample-barcoded 5' primer and a J-beta primer mix were used in a second PCR of about 6 to 11 cycles. Template switching added a 12-random-nucleotide identifier to every cDNA molecule. TCRdb fed the 5' RACE reads into MiXCR, producing one record per CDR3 protein. This repertoire shows around 690,000 distinct CDR3 sequences, roughly 58% found once; its top ten account for over 30%. The sample taken for sequencing was blood. The origin of this receptor is a man aged 60-69 years in good health. The chain combines TRBV12-3 or TRBV12-4 with TRBJ2-3; no clear D gene. CDR3 in amino acids: CASSFVWGSTDTQYF. As DNA, the CDR3 is TGTGCCAGCAGTTTTGTTTGGGGAAGCACAGATACGCAGTATTTT.